Shown below are 9 T cell receptor beta chains from a single sample sequenced in a study of T cells in Graves' hyperthyroidism and ophthalmopathy. Authors of the study amplified TCR beta CDR3 regions from RNA transcripts. TCR CDR3 regions were first amplified by RT-PCR with HTBI primers. Via MiXCR, TCRdb re-called the multiplex PCR reads, giving one row per CDR3 protein. Of some 370,000 distinct CDR3 sequences in the sample, roughly a sixth were seen once. Sequencing was performed on blood. The receptors come from a woman aged 30 to 39 with Graves' hyperthyroidism that later progressed to Graves' ophthalmopathy.

This clonotype has ten or more counts. The genes are TRBV27 and TRBJ1-1, with unresolved D. The V and J ends lost 3 bases and 0 bases respectively, with 8 bases between them. This CDR3 contains 14 residues. In germline, CDR1 is MNHEY, CDR2 SMNVEV (reference sequence). The CDR3 bases are TGTGCCAGCAGTTTTAGAATGATGAACACTGAAGCTTTCTTT. Protein product: CASSFRMMNTEAFF.

This clonotype has just a few counts. The rearrangement joins TRBV2 to TRBJ1-4, with a tentative D call TRBD1 (5 bases). Trimming took off 4 bases at V and 7 bases at J, with 16 bases between the two ends. Germline V CDR1 and CDR2: SNHLY, FYNNEI. The CDR3 is made up of 15 amino acids. Here the CDR3 DNA reads TGTGCCAGCAGTGTGTTCGGGGGGGATAGTGAAAAACTGTTTTTT. Translation gives CASSVFGGDSEKLFF.

This clonotype was counted ten times or more. J is TRBJ2-3 and V is TRBV12-3 or TRBV12-4; D remains ambiguous. The ends were cut back, 4 bases at V and 1 base at J, with 9 bases in the middle. The CDR3 runs 14 residues. The CDR3 loop is CASSSVGRTDTQYF. The CDR3 DNA is TGTGCCAGCAGTTCTGTCGGCCGCACAGATACGCAGTATTTT.

The table lists this clonotype with many counts. This rearrangement joins TRBV11-2 to TRBJ1-6; D might be TRBD1 (6 bases). Trimming stripped 4 bases from V and 0 bases from J, with 10 bases between. The length of the CDR3 is 16 residues. In germline, CDR1 is SGHAT, CDR2 FQNNGV. The CDR3 region has the DNA TGTGCCAGCAGCTCGAGGGGGAGCTCCTATAATTCACCCCTCCACTTT. Its protein product is CASSSRGSSYNSPLHF.

In its sample, this clonotype was seen many times. The chain uses TRBV3-1 and TRBJ2-7; 8 bases fit TRBD1. CDR1 and CDR2 (germline): LGHDT, YNNKEL (reference sequence). V lost 0 bases, J lost 4 bases, and 5 bases stayed unmatched. This CDR3 spans 15 amino acids. Here the CDR3 DNA reads TGTGCCAGCAGCCAAGATGACAGGGGTTGGTACGAGCAGTACTTC. It translates to CASSQDDRGWYEQYF.

This clonotype has at least ten counts. This chain joins TRBV6-1 and TRBJ1-1; unclear D gene. V was clipped by 7 bases and J by 4 bases, with 16 bases between them. CDR1 and CDR2 from the germline V gene are MNHNS and SASEGT. The CDR3 spans 14 residues. In DNA form, the CDR3 reads TGTGCCAGCAAGGCTTCAATAGGATTCACTGAAGCTTTCTTT. The encoded protein is CASKASIGFTEAFF.

This clonotype was seen more than once but under ten times. J is TRBJ2-7 and V is TRBV27; perhaps TRBD2 as D (5 bases). Trimming removed 3 bases at V and 1 base at J, with 10 bases between. The CDR3 covers 14 residues. CDR1 MNHEY and CDR2 SMNVEV come from the germline V gene (reference sequence). CDR3 in amino acids: CASSFTRPSYEQYF. DNA for the CDR3: TGTGCCAGCAGTTTTACTAGACCTTCCTACGAGCAGTACTTC.

This clonotype was detected ten times or more. The chain is built from TRBV7-9 and TRBJ2-7; either TRBD1 or TRBD2 may supply D (5 bases each). CDR3 length: 14 residues. Trimming took 7 bases from V and 6 from J, leaving 19 bases between them. Germline CDR1 and CDR2: SEHNR and FQNEAQ (reference sequence). The CDR3, as DNA: TGTGCCAGCATCCCGACAGAGGGTAGAGGCGAGCAGTACTTC. This gives the protein CASIPTEGRGEQYF.

This clonotype was seen more than once but under ten times. The chain joins TRBV5-1 to TRBJ2-7; 8 nucleotides align to TRBD1. The length of the CDR3 is 14 residues. V dropped 5 bases and J dropped 2; count of bases not matched to a gene: 6. Germline CDR1 reads SGHRS; CDR2 reads YFSETQ. As DNA, the CDR3 is TGCGCCAGCAGGTCTGGGACAGGCCCCTACGAGCAGTACTTC. This sequence encodes CASRSGTGPYEQYF.